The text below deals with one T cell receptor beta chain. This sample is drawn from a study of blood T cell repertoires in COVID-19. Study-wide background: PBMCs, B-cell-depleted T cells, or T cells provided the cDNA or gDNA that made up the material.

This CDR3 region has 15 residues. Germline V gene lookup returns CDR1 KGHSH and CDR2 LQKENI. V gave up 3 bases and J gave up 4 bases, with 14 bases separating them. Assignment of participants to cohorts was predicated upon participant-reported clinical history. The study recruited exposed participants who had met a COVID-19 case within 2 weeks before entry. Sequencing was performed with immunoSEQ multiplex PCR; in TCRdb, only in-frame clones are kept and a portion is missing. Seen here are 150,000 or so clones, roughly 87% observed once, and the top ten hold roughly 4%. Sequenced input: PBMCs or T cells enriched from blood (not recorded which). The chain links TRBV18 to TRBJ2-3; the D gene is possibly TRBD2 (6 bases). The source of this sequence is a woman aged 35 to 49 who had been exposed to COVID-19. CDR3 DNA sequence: TGTGCCAGCTCACCCGGGGGAGGCTCGTCAGATACGCAGTATTTT. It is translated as CASSPGGGSSDTQYF. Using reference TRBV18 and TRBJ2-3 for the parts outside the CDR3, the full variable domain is NAGVMQNPRHLVRRRGQEARLRCSPMKGHSHVYWYRQLPEEGLKFMVYLQKENIIDESGMPKERFSAEFPKEGPSILRIQQVVRGDSAAYFCASSPGGGSSDTQYFGPGTRLTVL.